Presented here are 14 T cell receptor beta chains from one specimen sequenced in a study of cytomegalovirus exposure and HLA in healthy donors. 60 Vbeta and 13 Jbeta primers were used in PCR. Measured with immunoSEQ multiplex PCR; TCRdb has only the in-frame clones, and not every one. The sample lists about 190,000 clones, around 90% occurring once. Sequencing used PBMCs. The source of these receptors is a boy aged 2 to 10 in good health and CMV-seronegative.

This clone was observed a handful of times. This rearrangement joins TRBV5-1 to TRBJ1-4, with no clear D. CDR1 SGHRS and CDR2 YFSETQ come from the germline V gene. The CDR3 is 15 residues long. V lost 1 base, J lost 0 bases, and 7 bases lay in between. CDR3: CASSLLSATNEKLFF. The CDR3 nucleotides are TGCGCCAGCAGCTTGCTGAGTGCAACTAATGAAAAACTGTTTTTT.

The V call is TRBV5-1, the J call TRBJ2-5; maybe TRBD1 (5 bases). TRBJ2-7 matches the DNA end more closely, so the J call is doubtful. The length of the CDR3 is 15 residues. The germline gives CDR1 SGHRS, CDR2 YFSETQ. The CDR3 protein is CASSLGGAVDYEQYF. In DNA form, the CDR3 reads TGCGCCAGCAGCTTGGGGGGCGCAGTGGACTACGAGCAGTACTTC.

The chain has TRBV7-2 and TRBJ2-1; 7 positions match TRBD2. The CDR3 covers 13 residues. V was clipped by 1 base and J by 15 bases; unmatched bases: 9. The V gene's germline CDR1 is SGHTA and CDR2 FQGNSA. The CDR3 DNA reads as TGTGCCAGCAGCTTAGATATTCAGGGAGGGGTGTTCTTC. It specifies CASSLDIQGGVFF.

CDR3 loop: CASSGSGTTEELFF. The CDR3 DNA reads as TGTGCTAGTAGCGGAAGCGGAACGACGGAGGAGCTGTTTTTT. The V call is TRBV12-5, the J call TRBJ2-2; a weak D match, TRBD2 (5 bases). This CDR3 comprises 14 residues. Trimming cost V 8 bases and J 10 bases, with 20 bases left between them. Germline values: CDR1 LGHNT, CDR2 FRNRAP.

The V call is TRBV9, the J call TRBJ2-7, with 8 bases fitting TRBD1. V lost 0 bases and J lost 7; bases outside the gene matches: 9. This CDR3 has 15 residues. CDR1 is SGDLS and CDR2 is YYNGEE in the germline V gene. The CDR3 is CASSVGTQGAGEQYF. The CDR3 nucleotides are TGTGCCAGCAGCGTAGGTACGCAGGGGGCGGGGGAGCAGTACTTC.

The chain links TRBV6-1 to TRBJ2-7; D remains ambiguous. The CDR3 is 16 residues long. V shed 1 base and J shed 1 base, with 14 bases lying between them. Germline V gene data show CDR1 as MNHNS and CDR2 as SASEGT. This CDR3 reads CASSEVAGTTSYEQYF. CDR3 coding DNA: TGTGCCAGCAGTGAAGTAGCCGGAACCACATCCTACGAGCAGTACTTC.

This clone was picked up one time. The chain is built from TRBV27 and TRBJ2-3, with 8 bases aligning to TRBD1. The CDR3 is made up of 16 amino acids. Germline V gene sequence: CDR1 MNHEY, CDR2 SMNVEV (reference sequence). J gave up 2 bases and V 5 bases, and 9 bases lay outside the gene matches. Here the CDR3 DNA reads TGTGCCAGCAGTCACCGACAGGGGAGGAACACAGATACGCAGTATTTT. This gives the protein CASSHRQGRNTDTQYF.

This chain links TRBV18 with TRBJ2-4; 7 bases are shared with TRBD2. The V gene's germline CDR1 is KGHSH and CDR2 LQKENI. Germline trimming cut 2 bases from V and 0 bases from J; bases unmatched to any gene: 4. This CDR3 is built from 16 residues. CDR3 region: CASSPSGGIAKNIQYF. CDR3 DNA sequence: TGTGCCAGCTCACCATCGGGGGGTATAGCCAAAAACATTCAGTACTTC.

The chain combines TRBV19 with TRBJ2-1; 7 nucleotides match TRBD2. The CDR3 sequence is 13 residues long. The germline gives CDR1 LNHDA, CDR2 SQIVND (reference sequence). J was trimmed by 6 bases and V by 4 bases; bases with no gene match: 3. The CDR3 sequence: CASSRASGNEQFF. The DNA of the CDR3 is TGTGCCAGTAGTAGGGCTAGCGGCAATGAGCAGTTCTTC.

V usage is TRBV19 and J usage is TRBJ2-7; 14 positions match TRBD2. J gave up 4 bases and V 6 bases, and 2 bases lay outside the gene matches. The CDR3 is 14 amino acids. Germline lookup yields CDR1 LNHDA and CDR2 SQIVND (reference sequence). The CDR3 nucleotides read TGTGCCAGTAGGGGGACTAGCGGGAGTTACGAGCAGTACTTC. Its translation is CASRGTSGSYEQYF. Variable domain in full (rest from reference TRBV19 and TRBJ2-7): DGGITQSPKYLFRKEGQNVTLSCEQNLNHDAMYWYRQDPGQGLRLIYYSQIVNDFQKGDIAEGYSVSREKKESFPLTVTSAQKNPTAFYLCASRGTSGSYEQYFGPGTRLTVT.

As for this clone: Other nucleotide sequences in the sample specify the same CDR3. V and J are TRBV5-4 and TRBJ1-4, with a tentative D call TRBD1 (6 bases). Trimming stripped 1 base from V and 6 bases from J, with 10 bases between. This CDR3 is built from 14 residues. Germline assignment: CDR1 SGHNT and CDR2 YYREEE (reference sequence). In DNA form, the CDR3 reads TGTGCCAGCAGCTTGACAGGGAGGGATGAAAAACTGTTTTTT. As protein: CASSLTGRDEKLFF.

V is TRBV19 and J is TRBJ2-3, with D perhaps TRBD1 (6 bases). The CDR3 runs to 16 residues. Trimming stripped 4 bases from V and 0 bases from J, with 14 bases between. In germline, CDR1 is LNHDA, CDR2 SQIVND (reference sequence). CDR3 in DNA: TGTGCCAGTAGTACTGGGACACCTAGGAGCACAGATACGCAGTATTTT. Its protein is CASSTGTPRSTDTQYF.

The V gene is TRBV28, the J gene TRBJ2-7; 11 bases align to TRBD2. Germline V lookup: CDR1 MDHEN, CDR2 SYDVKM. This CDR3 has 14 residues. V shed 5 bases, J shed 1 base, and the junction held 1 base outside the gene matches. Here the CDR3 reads CASSRLAGSYEQYF. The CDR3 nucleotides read TGTGCCAGCAGTAGACTAGCGGGGTCCTACGAGCAGTACTTC.

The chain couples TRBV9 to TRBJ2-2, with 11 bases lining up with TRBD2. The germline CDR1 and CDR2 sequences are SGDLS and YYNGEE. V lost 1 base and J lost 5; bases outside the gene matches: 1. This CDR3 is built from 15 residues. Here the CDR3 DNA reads TGTGCCAGCAGCGTAACTAGCGGGGGAACCGGGGAGCTGTTTTTT. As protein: CASSVTSGGTGELFF.